This TCR beta chain was sequenced in a study of vaccination effects on CD4 cells after COVID-19. Looking at the study overall: Before sequencing took place, the ViraFEST assay used viral peptide pools to expand antigen-specific CD4+ T cells. Samples that were drawn after vaccination came a median of 72 days after the second dose.

This CDR3 contains 14 residues. V was cut by 2 bases and J by 8 bases, with 15 bases left in between. The germline V gene encodes CDR1 MNHNS and CDR2 SASEGT. As concerns this clone: Its antigen is not known.

Here immunoSEQ multiplex PCR was the method, and the copy in TCRdb shows in-frame clones only, minus some. The sample has about 45,000 clones, around 70% seen once. Isolating CD4+ T cells followed 9 to 11 days of culture. Two doses of BNT162b2 or mRNA-1273 vaccine were administered to participants. Neither prior SARS-CoV-2 infection nor positive nucleocapsid antibodies were present in the vaccine recipients. Cultures got half-medium changes with IL-2 on days 3 and 7. The origin of this receptor is a human donor who received a COVID-19 vaccine. Sequencing was performed on CD4+ T cells from PBMCs cultured without peptide, taken after COVID-19 vaccination. The chain combines TRBV6-1 with TRBJ1-2; maybe TRBD1 (5 bases). This CDR3 is CASSELDRAGGYTF. Written as DNA, the CDR3 is TGTGCCAGCAGTGAATTGGATAGGGCAGGGGGCTACACCTTC.